This T cell receptor beta chain emerged from a study of cytomegalovirus exposure and HLA in healthy donors. CDR3 length: 13 residues. V dropped 4 bases and J dropped 4; count of bases not matched to a gene: 3. In germline, CDR1 is MNHEY, CDR2 SVGAGI. Of note for this clone: Its target is not known.

The donors were part of the roughly 120-subject validation cohort, which stood apart from the roughly 700-subject first cohort. Using immunoSEQ multiplex PCR, the repertoire was profiled, and TCRdb retains in-frame clones only, with some absent. The sample gives over 150,000 clones, about 90% of which show up once; under 13% is in the top ten. General study findings and limits: TCR sequences were mostly rare, though some public TCRs occurred in many donors. Confirmation was obtained in vitro that a few CMV-associated chains are specific for CMV antigens.

V gene TRBV6-5 combines with J gene TRBJ2-5, with TRBD1 matching over 7 bases. The sequencing sample was made of PBMCs. The sequence derives from a woman between 18 and 29 years old in good health and CMV-seropositive. The CDR3 DNA follows: TGTGCCAGCAGTTGGGACAGCGGAGAGACCCAGTACTTC. Its protein product is CASSWDSGETQYF.